One TCR beta chain is described in this entry. Methods used by the authors: Counts of nucleated cells, estimated from reference gene primer amplification, were obtained. Generated by immunoSEQ multiplex PCR, the TCRdb table keeps only in-frame clones and is missing some. For V, J and clone size, that table is used; D and trimming come from the DNA. The sample includes 400,000 or so clones, around 89% of them seen just once. CDR1 is SEHNR, CDR2 FQNEAQ, per germline (reference sequence). CDR3 length equals 17 residues. Trimming took 7 bases from V and 0 from J, leaving 19 bases between them. The sample originates from a study of blood T cell repertoires in COVID-19. Study as a whole: Sources were T cells, B-cell-depleted T cells, or PBMCs; the material itself was cDNA or gDNA.

Recruits, aged roughly 18 to 95 years, lived in 25 or so US areas. In Cohort 3, a recovered donor had either two negative PCRs, clearance, or symptom resolution. This chain connects TRBV7-9 to TRBJ2-1; D remains ambiguous. Sequencing was performed on PBMCs or T cells enriched from blood (not recorded which). The origin of this receptor is a man aged 25-45 years who had recovered from COVID-19. The CDR3 reads CASILVFSSSSYNEQFF. The CDR3, as DNA: TGTGCCAGCATCCTTGTATTTAGTTCGAGCTCCTACAATGAGCAGTTCTTC.